The 10 T cell receptor beta chains below all came from one sample that was sequenced in a study of technical replicates of blood from several donors. Libraries were prepared by immunoSEQ multiplex PCR; TCRdb keeps only in-frame clonotypes and omits some of them. The top ten hold 0.25% of the sample, which has fewer than 95,000 clones, about 91% seen once. Sequencing used T cells isolated from PBMCs. The receptors were sampled from a human donor in good health.

Comment on this clone: Other DNA variants within this sample encode the same CDR3. The chain is built from TRBV7-6 and TRBJ1-2; 7 bases are a match to TRBD1. This CDR3 has 13 amino acids. J lost 4 bases, V lost 3 bases, and 2 bases had no gene match. Germline CDR1 and CDR2: SGHVS and FNYEAQ. CDR3 coding DNA: TGTGCCAGCAGCTTTCCAGGGGGCTATGGCTACACCTTC. Its translation: CASSFPGGYGYTF.

The rearrangement links TRBV29-1 to TRBJ2-6, with TRBD2 as a possible D gene (5 bases). The CDR3 totals 14 residues. The V end lost 7 bases, the J end lost 4 bases, and 14 bases lay between the germline ends. Germline values: CDR1 SQVTM, CDR2 ANQGSEA. CDR3 protein: CSARAGGGANVLTF. The CDR3 DNA sequence: TGCAGCGCCCGGGCGGGTGGCGGGGCCAACGTCCTGACTTTC.

J is TRBJ2-3 and V is TRBV11-3; unclear D gene. The CDR3 covers 14 residues. In germline, CDR1 is SGHNT, CDR2 YENEEA. Between the trimmed V and J ends, which lost 0 bases and 2 bases, there was a span of 6 bases. CDR3 DNA: TGTGCCAGCAGCTTAGATTTGGCCACAGATACGCAGTATTTT. It specifies CASSLDLATDTQYF.

The rearrangement uses TRBV30 and TRBJ2-1, with D maybe TRBD2 (5 bases). Trimming cost V 2 bases and J 10 bases, with 9 bases left between them. Germline V CDR1 and CDR2: GTSNPN, SVGIG (reference sequence). The CDR3 sequence is 11 residues long. The CDR3 sequence is CAWSHGVEQFF. The CDR3 bases are TGTGCCTGGAGTCACGGGGTAGAGCAGTTCTTC.

This clone has just one count. The chain has TRBV6-5 and TRBJ2-1; 11 nucleotides match TRBD2. The CDR3 sequence is 15 residues long. Trimming removed 7 bases from V and 4 bases from J; junction bases left unmatched: 6. Germline V gene sequence: CDR1 MNHEY, CDR2 SVGAGI. The DNA of the CDR3 is TGTGCCAGCACCAGTAGCGGGGGGGAGTACAATGAGCAGTTCTTC. Protein sequence: CASTSSGGEYNEQFF.

This clone was detected only a few times. V usage is TRBV18 and J usage is TRBJ1-4; no reliable D call. Germline V gene lookup returns CDR1 KGHSH and CDR2 LQKENI. The CDR3 covers 15 residues. Trimming shortened V by 3 bases and J by 5 bases, and 13 bases separated the two germline ends. In DNA, the CDR3 is TGTGCCAGCTCACCCCCTTCGGGGTGGAATGAAAAACTGTTTTTT. This gives the protein CASSPPSGWNEKLFF.

The chain is built from TRBV9 and TRBJ2-3; 7 bases are shared with TRBD2. CDR3 size: 16 residues. The J segment lost 3 bases and the V segment lost 0 bases, leaving 7 bases of the junction unmatched. Germline CDR1 is SGDLS and CDR2 is YYNGEE. CDR3 protein: CASSVDWGGLTDTQYF. The CDR3 nucleotides are TGTGCCAGCAGCGTAGATTGGGGGGGTCTAACAGATACGCAGTATTTT.

The CDR3 reads CASSSDRVGISGYTF. CDR3 DNA sequence: TGTGCCAGTAGTTCGGACAGAGTCGGAATAAGTGGCTACACCTTC. This chain links TRBV19 with TRBJ1-2, with D perhaps TRBD1 (6 bases). The CDR3 contains 15 residues. CDR1 and CDR2 (germline): LNHDA, SQIVND (reference sequence). Between the trimmed V and J ends, which lost 5 bases and 7 bases, there was a span of 20 bases.

The chain employs TRBV6-1 and TRBJ2-7; 7 bases line up with TRBD1. This CDR3 has 14 amino acids. The trim removed 9 bases at V and 0 bases at J, leaving 8 bases unmatched. Germline V gene sequence: CDR1 MNHNS, CDR2 SASEGT. DNA of the CDR3: TGTGCCAGTGGCTGGACAGGTACCTCCTACGAGCAGTACTTC. Protein: CASGWTGTSYEQYF.

This chain joins TRBV5-1 and TRBJ1-5; possible D gene TRBD1, 5 bases. Germline CDR1 SGHRS, CDR2 YFSETQ. CDR3 length: 14 amino acids. V lost 4 bases and J lost 3, with 11 bases in between. In DNA, the CDR3 is TGCGCCAGCAGCCCGGGACTCGACAATCAGCCCCAGCATTTT. Its protein is CASSPGLDNQPQHF.